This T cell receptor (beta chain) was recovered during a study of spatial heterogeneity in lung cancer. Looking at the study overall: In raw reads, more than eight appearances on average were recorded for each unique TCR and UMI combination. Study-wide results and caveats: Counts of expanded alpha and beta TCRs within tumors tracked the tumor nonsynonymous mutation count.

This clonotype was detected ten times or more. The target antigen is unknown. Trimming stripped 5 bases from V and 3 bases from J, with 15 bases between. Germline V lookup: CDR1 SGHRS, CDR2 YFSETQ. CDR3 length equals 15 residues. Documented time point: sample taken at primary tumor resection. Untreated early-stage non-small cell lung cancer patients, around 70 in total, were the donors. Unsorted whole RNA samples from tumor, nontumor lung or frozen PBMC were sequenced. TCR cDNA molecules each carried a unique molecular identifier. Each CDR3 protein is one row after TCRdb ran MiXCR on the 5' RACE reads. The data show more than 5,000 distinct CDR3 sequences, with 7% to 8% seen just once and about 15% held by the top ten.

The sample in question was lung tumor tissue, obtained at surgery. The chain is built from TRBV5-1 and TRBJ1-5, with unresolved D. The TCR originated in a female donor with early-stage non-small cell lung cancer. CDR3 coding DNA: TGCGCCAGCAGGTCGGGATCCGGGAACAATCAGCCCCAGCATTTT. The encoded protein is CASRSGSGNNQPQHF.